The TCR beta chain described here comes from a study of cytomegalovirus exposure and HLA in healthy donors. On this clone itself: The antigen remains undetermined.

Study-level findings and limits: Some TCR beta chains (about 180 of them) were listed as cytomegalovirus-associated.

The PCR employed 60 Vbeta primers together with 13 Jbeta primers. The table came from immunoSEQ multiplex PCR; TCRdb's copy has only in-frame clones and leaves some out. The sample yields about 160,000 clones, approximately 70% seen once. CDR3 length: 16 residues. The V gene end was trimmed by 6 bases and the J gene end by 8 bases; junction bases not matched to a gene: 14. Germline CDR1 MDHEN, CDR2 SYDVKM. The chain joins TRBV28 to TRBJ2-1, with 9 positions matching TRBD1. Sequenced: PBMCs. The source of this sequence is a man aged 40-55 years in good health and CMV-seropositive. CDR3 residues: CASRTPGTGPLDEQFF. In nucleotides, the CDR3 is TGTGCCAGCAGAACCCCCGGGACAGGGCCCTTGGATGAGCAGTTCTTC.